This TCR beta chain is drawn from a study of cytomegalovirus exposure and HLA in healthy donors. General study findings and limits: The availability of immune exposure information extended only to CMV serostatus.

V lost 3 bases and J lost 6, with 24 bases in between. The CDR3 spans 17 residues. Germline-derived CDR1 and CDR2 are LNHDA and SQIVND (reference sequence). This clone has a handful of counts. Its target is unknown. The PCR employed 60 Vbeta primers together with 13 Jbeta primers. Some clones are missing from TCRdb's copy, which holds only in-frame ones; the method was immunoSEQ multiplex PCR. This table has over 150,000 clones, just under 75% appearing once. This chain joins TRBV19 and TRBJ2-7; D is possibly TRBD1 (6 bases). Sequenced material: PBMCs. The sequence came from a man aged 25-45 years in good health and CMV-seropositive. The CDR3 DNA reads TGTGCCAGTAGTATCGGCGCGTGGGGACAAAAGAAAGGCGAGCAGTACTTC. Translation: CASSIGAWGQKKGEQYF.